One and the same sample provided the 14 T cell receptor beta chains below, sequenced in a study of sequential checkpoint blockade in melanoma. Treatment given: randomized to nivolumab then ipilimumab (arm A) or the reverse (arm B). The method was immunoSEQ multiplex PCR; TCRdb's version includes in-frame clones alone and lacks a portion of them. The sample carries about 37,000 clones, 30% to 35% recorded once. Material: tumor tissue (inferred from file names), obtained from a patient given nivolumab and ipilimumab in sequence. The source is a human donor with melanoma.

The chain is built from TRBV5-1 and TRBJ1-6, with D uncertain. Trimming removed 7 bases from V and 0 bases from J, with 8 bases in between. This CDR3 has 14 residues. Germline CDR1 and CDR2: SGHRS and YFSETQ. CDR3 sequence (DNA): TGCGCCAGCGGTAGCAACTCCTATAATTCACCCCTCCACTTT. This sequence encodes CASGSNSYNSPLHF.

CDR3 sequence reads: CASSELAGAAYEQYF. CDR3 nucleotide sequence: TGCGCCAGCAGTGAACTAGCGGGGGCGGCCTACGAGCAGTACTTC. The V call is TRBV10-2, the J call TRBJ2-7; the match to TRBD2 covers 11 bases. The CDR3 sequence is 15 residues long. The junction had 3 bases not matched to a gene; V was cut back by 3 bases and J by 2 bases. The germline gives CDR1 WSHSY, CDR2 SAAADI.

CDR3 region: CASSQYPSGGLTDTQYF. The CDR3 DNA reads TGTGCCAGCAGCCAATACCCTAGCGGGGGTTTAACAGATACGCAGTATTTT. V usage is TRBV14 and J usage is TRBJ2-3, with 10 bases lining up with TRBD2. The germline V gene has CDR1 SGHDN and CDR2 FVKESK. This CDR3 contains 17 residues. The V gene end was trimmed by 2 bases and the J gene end by 3 bases; junction bases not matched to a gene: 8.

This clone was seen ten or more times. This chain uses TRBV11-3 with TRBJ1-1; D not resolved. Trimming took 3 bases from V and 1 from J, leaving 12 bases between them. This CDR3 is built from 15 residues. In germline, CDR1 is SGHNT, CDR2 YENEEA. This chain's CDR3 is CASSLGWRQNTEAFF. The CDR3 DNA is TGTGCCAGCAGCTTGGGGTGGCGGCAGAACACTGAAGCTTTCTTT.

The rearrangement joins TRBV23-1 to TRBJ2-3, with 14 bases lining up with TRBD2. TRBV23-1 is known as an ORF, though its function is uncertain. The CDR3 is made up of 15 amino acids. J gave up 3 bases and V 6 bases, and 2 bases lay outside the gene matches. In DNA form, the CDR3 reads TGCGCCAGCAGGGGACTAGCGGGAGAAACAGATACGCAGTATTTT. Protein product: CASRGLAGETDTQYF.

The chain employs TRBV6-8 and TRBJ1-1; D ambiguous. Trimming cost V 5 bases and J 5 bases, with 21 bases left between them. Per germline, CDR1 MNHGY and CDR2 SAAAGT. The CDR3 consists of 16 residues. CDR3 nucleotide sequence: TGTGCCAGCAGTAAAACGGACGGCGCCAGCGGGACTGAAGCTTTCTTT. Translated: CASSKTDGASGTEAFF.

At least ten counts were recorded for this clone. V and J are TRBV6-8 and TRBJ1-2; 7 nucleotides agree with TRBD1. The J segment lost 4 bases and the V segment lost 4 bases, leaving 3 bases of the junction unmatched. The germline gives CDR1 MNHGY, CDR2 SAAAGT. CDR3 length: 13 residues. The DNA for the CDR3 is TGTGCCAGCAGTTCTCCAGGGGGCTATGGCTACACCTTC. It is translated as CASSSPGGYGYTF.

There are a few counts of this clone. This rearrangement joins TRBV30 to TRBJ2-7; D gene ambiguous. Germline V gene data show CDR1 as GTSNPN and CDR2 as SVGIG (reference sequence). The V gene lost 4 bases and the J gene lost 7 bases, with 14 bases spanning the gap. This CDR3 comprises 12 residues. The DNA for the CDR3 is TGTGCCTGGACAGCCGGCTCTCGTGAGCAGTACTTC. Its translation: CAWTAGSREQYF.

The J gene is TRBJ1-1, the V gene TRBV15; TRBD1 matches at 7 bases. Germline values: CDR1 LNHNV, CDR2 YYDKDF (reference sequence). The CDR3 spans 15 residues. Losses at the gene ends were 0 bases for V and 1 base for J; bases not matched to a gene: 2. CDR3 DNA sequence: TGTGCCACCAGCAGAGAGGCAGGGGGGAACACTGAAGCTTTCTTT. Amino acids: CATSREAGGNTEAFF.

The chain employs TRBV30 and TRBJ1-2, with no clear D. The V and J ends lost 5 bases and 8 bases respectively, with 18 bases between them. CDR1 is GTSNPN and CDR2 is SVGIG in the germline V gene (reference sequence). The length of the CDR3 is 13 residues. CDR3 nucleotide sequence: TGTGCCTGGGGCATGGCCCCAGCGGGAGGCTACACCTTC. It specifies CAWGMAPAGGYTF. Full variable domain (missing parts from reference TRBV30 and TRBJ1-2): SQTIHQWPATLVQPVGSPLSLECTVEGTSNPNLYWYRQAAGRGLQLLFYSVGIGQISSEVPQNLSASRPQDRQFILSSKKLLLSDSGFYLCAWGMAPAGGYTFGSGTRLTVV.

In this sample, this clone turned up many times. The chain uses TRBV11-3 and TRBJ1-1; possible D gene TRBD1, 5 bases. CDR1 and CDR2 from the germline V gene are SGHNT and YENEEA. V gave up 3 bases and J gave up 1 base, with 12 bases separating them. This CDR3 has 15 residues. In DNA, the CDR3 is TGTGCCAGCAGCTTTCCCGGGACCAGGAACACTGAAGCTTTCTTT. Its translation is CASSFPGTRNTEAFF.

The V call is TRBV5-1, the J call TRBJ2-7, with 9 bases aligning to TRBD1. The CDR3 has 17 amino acids. Trimming took 1 base from V and 2 from J; bases not matched to a gene: 10. In germline, CDR1 is SGHRS, CDR2 YFSETQ. The CDR3 nucleotides are TGCGCCAGCAGCTTGTCAGCCCCCGGACAGGGGACCTACGAGCAGTACTTC. Translating it yields CASSLSAPGQGTYEQYF.

V usage is TRBV11-3 and J usage is TRBJ2-5; weak D call: TRBD1 (6 bases). The CDR3 loop spans 15 amino acids. Germline V gene sequence: CDR1 SGHNT, CDR2 YENEEA. V was shortened by 5 bases and J by 3 bases, with 16 bases between the two germline ends. The CDR3 DNA reads TGTGCCAGCAGCCCTCCGGGACACATCGAAGAGACCCAGTACTTC. Translating gives CASSPPGHIEETQYF.

This clone was recorded at least ten times. The rearrangement uses TRBV11-3 and TRBJ1-5, with D perhaps TRBD1 (5 bases). The V and J ends lost 4 bases and 5 bases respectively, with 12 bases between them. Germline-derived CDR1 and CDR2 are SGHNT and YENEEA. The length of the CDR3 is 14 residues. Here the CDR3 DNA reads TGTGCCAGCAGCTCGCAGGGCAGGGATCAGCCCCAGCATTTT. Amino acids: CASSSQGRDQPQHF.